This entry features one T cell receptor (beta chain) sequence. Its antigen is undetermined. The data stem from a study of beta chain features in type 1 diabetes. Study context: There were about 110,000,000 sorted cells examined across all samples.

Study-wide findings and caveats: TCRB CDR3 length was moderately but significantly reduced in all four CD4+ subsets of Type 1 diabetes patients. VDJ junctions from type 1 diabetes patients carried fewer insertions and larger deletions.

TCRB transcripts that were expressed got sequenced, as all of the isolated RNA had been reverse transcribed. Only in-frame clones appear in the TCRdb table, and some are missing; sequencing was by immunoSEQ multiplex PCR. The sample lists 200,000 to 250,000 clones, approximately 15% occurring once. The sequence was collected from a man in his thirties or forties with type 1 diabetes. The sequenced material came from naive CD4+ T cells from blood.

CDR3 residues: CASSPPSAGVNEQFF. The CDR3 DNA sequence: TGTGCCAGCAGCCCCCCCTCGGCGGGAGTGAATGAGCAGTTCTTC. This chain joins TRBV7-9 and TRBJ2-1, with TRBD2 matching 7 bases. CDR1 is SEHNR, CDR2 FQNEAQ, per germline (reference sequence). The V and J ends lost 5 bases and 7 bases, in that order; junction bases with no gene match: 11. This CDR3 is 15 amino acids long.